This T cell receptor beta chain was captured by sequencing in a study of cytomegalovirus exposure and HLA in healthy donors. General study points: A later analysis found most CMV-associated TCR beta chains apparently HLA-restricted. According to an earlier analysis, most TCR beta V segments yielded productive rearrangements about 87% or about 30% of the time.

As concerns this clone: The antigen is undetermined.

The PCR made use of 60 Vbeta and 13 Jbeta primers. Clones were read by immunoSEQ multiplex PCR, and TCRdb kept only the in-frame ones, dropping some. The sample has around 120,000 clones, and its top ten clones hold less than 4.5%. The junction had 1 base not matched to a gene; V was cut back by 4 bases and J by 4 bases. Germline V gene lookup returns CDR1 SGDLS and CDR2 YYNGEE. The CDR3 runs 13 residues. Sequencing input: PBMCs. The genes are TRBV9 and TRBJ2-2; 7 nucleotides match TRBD2. This sequence was found in a man between 18 and 35 years old in good health and CMV-seronegative. CDR3 nucleotide sequence: TGTGCCAGCAGCACGGGGGGCACCGGGGAGCTGTTTTTT. Its protein is CASSTGGTGELFF.